This T cell receptor (beta chain) stems from a study of blood T cell repertoires in COVID-19. Whole-study context: Samples came from the United States, Italy and Spain, spanning acute and convalescent COVID-19.

CDR3 size: 14 residues. Deletions cut 0 bases from V and 5 bases from J, with 11 bases between. Germline V lookup: CDR1 SGHRS, CDR2 YFSETQ. Authors' analysis steps: Reference gene primer amplification gave estimated nucleated cell counts. The assay was immunoSEQ multiplex PCR, and TCRdb's table has in-frame clones only and misses some. For V, J and clone size, that table is used; D and trimming come from the DNA. The sample includes roughly 68,000 clones, less than 90% of them seen just once. The TCR originated in a woman older than 75 with acute or convalescent COVID-19. Sample: peripheral blood. The chain has TRBV5-1 and TRBJ1-1; possible D gene TRBD1, 5 bases. The CDR3 sequence: CASSLVGRATEAFF. CDR3 nucleotide sequence: TGCGCCAGCAGCTTGGTAGGCAGGGCAACTGAAGCTTTCTTT.